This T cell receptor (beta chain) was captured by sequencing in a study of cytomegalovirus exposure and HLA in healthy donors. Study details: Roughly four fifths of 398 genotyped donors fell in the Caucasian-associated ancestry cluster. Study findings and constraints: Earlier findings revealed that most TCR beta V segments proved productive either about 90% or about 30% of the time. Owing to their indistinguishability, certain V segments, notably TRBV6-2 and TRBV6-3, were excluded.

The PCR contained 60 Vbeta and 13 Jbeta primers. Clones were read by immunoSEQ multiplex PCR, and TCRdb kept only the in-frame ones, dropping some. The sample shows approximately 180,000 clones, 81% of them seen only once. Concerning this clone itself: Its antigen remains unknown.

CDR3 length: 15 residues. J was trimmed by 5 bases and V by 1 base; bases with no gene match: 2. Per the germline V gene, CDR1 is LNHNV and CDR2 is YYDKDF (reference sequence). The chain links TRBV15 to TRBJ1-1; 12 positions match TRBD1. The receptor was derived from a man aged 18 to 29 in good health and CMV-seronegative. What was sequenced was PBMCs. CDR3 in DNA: TGTGCCACCAGCAGAGGGGGACAGGGGGCAACTGAAGCTTTCTTT. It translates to CATSRGGQGATEAFF.